Described below is a single TCR beta chain sequence and its context. V shed 2 bases and J shed 5 bases, with 6 bases lying between them. The CDR3 has 13 amino acids. Germline V lookup: CDR1 LGHNT, CDR2 FRNRAP. These data are taken from a study of blood T cell repertoires in COVID-19. Study information: Nucleic acid was either cDNA or gDNA, and it came from T cells, B-cell-depleted T cells, or PBMCs.

Per the study methods: Amplifying reference gene primers gave estimates of nucleated cell counts. Clones were read by immunoSEQ multiplex PCR, and TCRdb kept only the in-frame ones, dropping some. The V and J calls and the clone size are those of that table, but D and trimming were determined from the DNA. The sample lists roughly 500,000 clones; roughly nine tenths were seen once. Participant age was roughly 18 to 90 years, and participants resided in around 24 US areas. Donors in Cohort 3 counted as recovered after two negative PCRs, clearance, or symptom resolution. Material: PBMCs or T cells enriched from blood (not recorded which). This chain links TRBV12-5 with TRBJ2-2; D ambiguous. The receptor comes from a woman aged 55 to 70 who had recovered from COVID-19. The CDR3 DNA reads as TGTGCTAGTGGTTTGCGTATGACCGGGGAGCTGTTTTTT. Encoded protein: CASGLRMTGELFF.